These 10 T cell receptor beta chains originate from one sample sequenced in a study of shared clonotypes between healthy human individuals. Profiling relied on immunoSEQ multiplex PCR, and the TCRdb table lists in-frame clones only, not all of them. The sample carries fewer than 3 million clones, just under 95% recorded once. The sequenced sample was naive CD4+ T cells from PBMCs. Subset noted: CD45RA+ positively selected. The receptors were gathered from a man between 18 and 29 years old in good health. Some clones in this sample may be carry-over from other donors' samples.

The chain is built from TRBV7-9 and TRBJ2-1; D gene uncertain. With 4 bases removed from V and 10 bases from J, the gap between germline ends came to 23 bases. Per germline, CDR1 SEHNR and CDR2 FQNEAQ (reference sequence). The CDR3 covers 16 residues. The DNA of the CDR3 is TGTGCCAGCAGCTCCCCGGGTTTGCGGCTAGGCGGCGAGCAGTTCTTC. Translated, it gives CASSSPGLRLGGEQFF.

Of note for this clone: Other DNA sequences of this sample code for an identical CDR3. V usage is TRBV11-3 and J usage is TRBJ2-2; D unresolved. V lost 0 bases and J lost 3, with 5 bases in between. CDR1 and CDR2 (germline): SGHNT, YENEEA. The CDR3 spans 14 residues. CDR3 in DNA: TGTGCCAGCAGCTTAGATAGGGACACCGGGGAGCTGTTTTTT. This sequence encodes CASSLDRDTGELFF.

For this clone: Other DNA sequences in the same sample also yield this CDR3. V gene TRBV18 combines with J gene TRBJ2-7; D is uncertain. Germline-derived CDR1 and CDR2 are KGHSH and LQKENI. The CDR3 totals 13 residues. V lost 0 bases and J 2 bases, leaving 5 bases between the germline ends. Here the CDR3 DNA reads TGTGCCAGCTCACCACCGTCGGCCTACGAGCAGTACTTC. Protein product: CASSPPSAYEQYF.

The chain recombines TRBV19 with TRBJ2-5; 11 nucleotides line up with TRBD2. CDR1 and CDR2 (germline): LNHDA, SQIVND (reference sequence). This CDR3 is built from 15 residues. Unmatched junction bases numbered 4, after V lost 5 bases and J lost 2 bases. The CDR3 loop reads CASSGGLAAQETQYF. In DNA, the CDR3 is TGTGCCAGTAGTGGGGGACTAGCGGCACAAGAGACCCAGTACTTC.

Turning to this clone: Other nucleotide sequences from this sample produce the same CDR3. V is TRBV7-9 and J is TRBJ2-5; D gene uncertain. The V gene lost 1 base and the J gene lost 1 base, with 7 bases spanning the gap. CDR3 size: 14 residues. Germline CDR1 is SEHNR and CDR2 is FQNEAQ (reference sequence). In DNA form, the CDR3 reads TGTGCCAGCAGCTTAGGAACGGCCCAAGAGACCCAGTACTTC. It is translated as CASSLGTAQETQYF.

This chain uses TRBV18 with TRBJ2-3, with D unclear. Trimming shortened V by 3 bases and J by 3 bases, and 7 bases separated the two germline ends. Germline CDR1 is KGHSH and CDR2 is LQKENI. This CDR3 has 13 residues. The CDR3, as DNA: TGTGCCAGCTCACCCTCCGCGACAGATACGCAGTATTTT. Translating it yields CASSPSATDTQYF. The full variable domain, its missing parts supplied by reference TRBV18 and TRBJ2-3, is NAGVMQNPRHLVRRRGQEARLRCSPMKGHSHVYWYRQLPEEGLKFMVYLQKENIIDESGMPKERFSAEFPKEGPSILRIQQVVRGDSAAYFCASSPSATDTQYFGPGTRLTVL.

As for this clone: This CDR3 is also generated by other DNA sequences in the sample. This chain connects TRBV7-2 to TRBJ2-5; D not resolved. The V end was cut by 1 base, the J end by 2 bases, with 2 bases between. The CDR3 consists of 12 residues. Germline assignment: CDR1 SGHTA and CDR2 FQGNSA. CDR3 in DNA: TGTGCCAGCAGCTTAGGACAAGAGACCCAGTACTTC. Residues: CASSLGQETQYF.

The rearrangement uses TRBV11-2 and TRBJ2-3; perhaps TRBD1 as D (5 bases). CDR3 length: 16 amino acids. Germline V gene lookup returns CDR1 SGHAT and CDR2 FQNNGV. V shed 1 base and J shed 2 bases, with 13 bases lying between them. The chain's CDR3 is CASSLATGTYTDTQYF. The CDR3 DNA follows: TGTGCCAGCAGCTTAGCTACAGGAACATACACAGATACGCAGTATTTT.

This sequence joins TRBV6-6 and TRBJ2-7, with D possibly TRBD1 on 6 matching bases. V was shortened by 0 bases and J by 0 bases, with 12 bases between the two germline ends. The germline CDR1 and CDR2 sequences are MNHNY and SVGAGI (reference sequence). The CDR3 length is 16 residues. The CDR3 loop reads CASSYSLGQISYEQYF. CDR3 sequence (DNA): TGTGCCAGCAGTTACTCTCTCGGACAGATCTCCTACGAGCAGTACTTC.

The DNA of the CDR3 is TGCAGCGTGCCAATGGGCGAGCAGTACTTC. Translated: CSVPMGEQYF. This sequence joins TRBV29-1 and TRBJ2-5; no clear D gene. The tail of the sequence fits TRBJ2-7 better, so the J call may be wrong. This CDR3 contains 10 residues. Germline CDR1 and CDR2: SQVTM and ANQGSEA.